These 11 T cell receptor beta chains originate from one sample sequenced in a study of blood T cell repertoires in COVID-19. Assay used: immunoSEQ multiplex PCR; TCRdb lists only in-frame clones, some missing. The sample includes about 150,000 clones, about 89% of them seen just once. Sample: peripheral blood. These receptors originate from a man aged 55 to 70 with active or convalescent COVID-19.

This chain connects TRBV2 to TRBJ1-3, with a possible D match to TRBD1 (6 bases). Germline-derived CDR1 and CDR2 are SNHLY and FYNNEI. Trimming left V 6 bases short and J 2 bases short, with 11 bases between. The CDR3 length is 14 residues. The CDR3 sequence is CASSPTGTGNTIYF. The CDR3 DNA reads as TGTGCCAGCAGCCCGACAGGAACTGGAAACACCATATATTTT. The complete variable domain, with remaining parts taken from reference TRBV2 and TRBJ1-3, reads EPEVTQTPSHQVTQMGQEVILRCVPISNHLYFYWYRQILGQKVEFLVSFYNNEISEKSEIFDDQFSVERPDGSNFTLKIRSTKLEDSAMYFCASSPTGTGNTIYFGEGSWLTVV.

This chain uses TRBV5-4 with TRBJ2-7, with D possibly TRBD2 on 5 matching bases. This CDR3 is 14 amino acids long. The germline CDR1 and CDR2 sequences are SGHNT and YYREEE (reference sequence). Trimming cost V 1 base and J 6 bases, with 14 bases left between them. The CDR3 nucleotides read TGTGCCAGCAGCTTGTCAAACAGCGGAGGCGAGCAGTACTTC. It encodes CASSLSNSGGEQYF.

The V call is TRBV6-6, the J call TRBJ1-3; weak D call: TRBD1 (5 bases). V was cut by 8 bases and J by 7 bases, with 12 bases left in between. The CDR3 runs to 12 residues. CDR1 and CDR2 from the germline V gene are MNHNY and SVGAGI (reference sequence). The CDR3 coding sequence is TGTGCCAGCCGCGGGGGAGGTAACACCATATATTTT. Protein sequence: CASRGGGNTIYF.

V usage is TRBV5-1 and J usage is TRBJ2-3, with TRBD1 identical over 9 bases. Germline V CDR1 and CDR2: SGHRS, YFSETQ. V was pared by 4 bases and J by 0 bases, with 6 bases of the junction left unmatched. The CDR3 has 16 residues. The CDR3 reads CASSLDRGTSTDTQYF. In nucleotides, the CDR3 is TGCGCCAGCAGCCTAGACAGGGGGACTAGCACAGATACGCAGTATTTT.

The CDR3 nucleotides are TGTGCCAGCAGCACCGACAGGGAACGGACCTACGAGCAGTACTTC. This encodes CASSTDRERTYEQYF. This chain joins TRBV7-9 and TRBJ2-7; 7 nucleotides agree with TRBD1. This CDR3 is built from 15 residues. Germline CDR1 SEHNR, CDR2 FQNEAQ (reference sequence). V was pared by 5 bases and J by 2 bases, with 9 bases of the junction left unmatched.

This rearrangement joins TRBV7-8 to TRBJ1-1, with TRBD1 identical over 8 bases. The germline CDR1 and CDR2 sequences are SGHVS and FQNEAQ. The CDR3 has 15 amino acids. V was pared by 1 base and J by 0 bases, with 1 base of the junction left unmatched. The DNA of the CDR3 is TGTGCCAGCAGCTTAGAGGACAGGGTGAACACTGAAGCTTTCTTT. It encodes CASSLEDRVNTEAFF.

This chain joins TRBV7-9 and TRBJ2-7, with 10 bases matching TRBD1. Germline CDR1 and CDR2: SEHNR and FQNEAQ (reference sequence). This CDR3 region has 15 residues. V lost 4 bases to trimming and J lost 6 bases; unmatched junction nucleotides: 9. The chain's CDR3 is CASSYRTGGESEQYF. CDR3 in DNA: TGTGCCAGCAGCTATCGGACAGGGGGAGAGAGCGAGCAGTACTTC.

V and J are TRBV28 and TRBJ2-1, with D possibly matching TRBD1 (5 bases). The CDR3 is made up of 15 amino acids. Germline CDR1 reads MDHEN; CDR2 reads SYDVKM. V lost 2 bases and J lost 0, with 8 bases in between. CDR3 region: CASSLSRVSYNEQFF. The CDR3 nucleotides read TGTGCCAGCAGTTTAAGCAGGGTCTCCTACAATGAGCAGTTCTTC.

The chain couples TRBV7-8 to TRBJ2-5; 7 bases are a match to TRBD1. The germline gives CDR1 SGHVS, CDR2 FQNEAQ. This CDR3 has 16 residues. With V trimmed by 5 bases and J by 2 bases, 11 bases remained unmatched. The CDR3 loop reads CASSPSGDSRQETQYF. The CDR3, as DNA: TGTGCCAGCAGCCCTAGTGGGGACAGCAGGCAAGAGACCCAGTACTTC.

The chain recombines TRBV4-3 with TRBJ1-4; D not resolved. Trimming removed 0 bases at V and 8 bases at J, with 13 bases between. CDR1 and CDR2 (germline): LGHNA, YSLEER. The CDR3 loop spans 15 amino acids. DNA of the CDR3: TGCGCCAGCAGCCAAGATCTCCGGAGAGAAGAAAAACTGTTTTTT. It is translated as CASSQDLRREEKLFF.

The chain couples TRBV6-1 to TRBJ2-3, with D uncertain. Germline V lookup: CDR1 MNHNS, CDR2 SASEGT. Between the trimmed V and J ends, which lost 3 bases and 5 bases, there was a span of 12 bases. The CDR3 has 14 residues. Here the CDR3 reads CASSDRSARDTQYF. Written as DNA, the CDR3 is TGTGCCAGCAGTGATCGGTCCGCGAGAGATACGCAGTATTTT.